The 14 T cell receptor beta chains reported below all come from one sample, sequenced in a study of cytomegalovirus exposure and HLA in healthy donors. Both 60 Vbeta primers and 13 Jbeta primers went into the PCR. Profiling relied on immunoSEQ multiplex PCR, and the TCRdb table lists in-frame clones only, not all of them. The sample yields about 140,000 clones, 78% seen once. Sequencing was performed on PBMCs. Receptors originate from a male donor in good health and CMV-seronegative.

The chain carries TRBV2 and TRBJ2-1; 9 positions agree with TRBD2. J gave up 1 base and V 6 bases, and 7 bases lay outside the gene matches. This CDR3 region has 16 residues. CDR1 is SNHLY and CDR2 is FYNNEI in the germline V gene. DNA for the CDR3: TGTGCCAGCAGACTTTTGGCGGGGGGGTCCTACAATGAGCAGTTCTTC. It yields the protein CASRLLAGGSYNEQFF.

This chain links TRBV9 with TRBJ1-1; 7 positions agree with TRBD1. V dropped 4 bases and J dropped 5; count of bases not matched to a gene: 8. The CDR3 has 14 amino acids. The germline CDR1 and CDR2 sequences are SGDLS and YYNGEE. The CDR3 coding sequence is TGTGCCAGCAGCCCAAGGACAGGAAGGACTGAAGCTTTCTTT. It encodes CASSPRTGRTEAFF.

The V and J genes are TRBV6-5 and TRBJ1-1; no clear D. Germline CDR1 reads MNHEY; CDR2 reads SVGAGI. V was pared by 1 base and J by 1 base, with 7 bases between. The CDR3 runs to 14 residues. In DNA, the CDR3 is TGTGCCAGCAGTTACTTACGCAGGAACACTGAAGCTTTCTTT. This translates into CASSYLRRNTEAFF.

The chain carries TRBV7-9 and TRBJ1-2, with D perhaps TRBD1 (5 bases). Per the germline V gene, CDR1 is SEHNR and CDR2 is FQNEAQ (reference sequence). The CDR3 is 12 amino acids. V dropped 5 bases and J dropped 8 bases, with 12 bases sitting between them. CDR3 nucleotide sequence: TGTGCCAGCAGCACCAGGGAAAACGGCTACACCTTC. Translating gives CASSTRENGYTF.

The chain uses TRBV5-1 and TRBJ2-7; no definite D call. This CDR3 contains 13 residues. Trimming cost V 2 bases and J 0 bases, with 6 bases left between them. Germline CDR1 is SGHRS and CDR2 is YFSETQ. The CDR3 DNA reads as TGCGCCAGCAGCTTTACAGACTCCTACGAGCAGTACTTC. Translating it yields CASSFTDSYEQYF. Supplemented by reference TRBV5-1 and TRBJ2-7, the full variable domain reads KAGVTQTPRYLIKTRGQQVTLSCSPISGHRSVSWYQQTPGQGLQFLFEYFSETQRNKGNFPGRFSGRQFSNSRSEMNVSTLELGDSALYLCASSFTDSYEQYFGPGTRLTVT.

This chain's CDR3 is CASSLAPISYNEQFF. The CDR3 bases are TGTGCCAGCAGCTTAGCCCCAATCTCCTACAATGAGCAGTTCTTC. The rearrangement uses TRBV11-2 and TRBJ2-1, with no clear D. The V gene's germline CDR1 is SGHAT and CDR2 FQNNGV. The ends were cut back, 1 base at V and 0 bases at J, with 7 bases in the middle. This CDR3 is built from 15 residues.

The chain recombines TRBV18 with TRBJ2-7, with 10 positions matching TRBD1. The length of the CDR3 is 16 residues. Trimming cost V 8 bases and J 6 bases; bases outside gene matches: 16. CDR1 is KGHSH, CDR2 LQKENI, per germline. DNA of the CDR3: TGTGCCAGCGCTTCGGGACAGGGGAGTGTTGGCTCCGAGCAGTACTTC. It is translated as CASASGQGSVGSEQYF.

The V and J genes are TRBV7-2 and TRBJ2-2, with 12 bases fitting TRBD1. The germline gives CDR1 SGHTA, CDR2 FQGNSA. This CDR3 region has 16 residues. After removal of 4 bases from V and 7 bases from J, the junction contained 7 bases not matched to a gene. CDR3 protein: CASSSGTGGRFGELFF. In nucleotides, the CDR3 is TGTGCCAGCAGCTCCGGGACAGGGGGCAGGTTCGGGGAGCTGTTTTTT.

The chain uses TRBV6-6 and TRBJ2-7; 11 bases line up with TRBD1. The CDR3 has 15 amino acids. The V and J ends lost 0 bases and 6 bases, in that order; junction bases with no gene match: 4. CDR1 and CDR2 from the germline V gene are MNHNY and SVGAGI (reference sequence). CDR3 DNA sequence: TGTGCCAGCAGTTACTCGGGGACAGGGGGTGGCGAGCAGTACTTC. Protein product: CASSYSGTGGGEQYF.

The chain uses TRBV10-2 and TRBJ2-7; a possible D gene is TRBD2 (5 bases). V was shortened by 6 bases and J by 5 bases, with 17 bases between the two germline ends. Germline values: CDR1 WSHSY, CDR2 SAAADI. CDR3 length: 14 residues. This CDR3 is CASRPSGLSNEQYF. CDR3 sequence (DNA): TGCGCCAGCAGGCCCAGCGGTCTGAGTAACGAGCAGTACTTC.

The V gene is TRBV7-9, the J gene TRBJ1-4; tentatively, D is TRBD1 (6 bases). Germline values: CDR1 SEHNR, CDR2 FQNEAQ (reference sequence). The CDR3 has 16 amino acids. The V and J ends lost 4 bases and 3 bases respectively, with 15 bases between them. The CDR3 DNA reads TGTGCCAGCAGCTCCTCTACAGGGAAGTCTAATGAAAAACTGTTTTTT. As protein: CASSSSTGKSNEKLFF.

The table lists this clone with a few counts. The chain couples TRBV5-1 to TRBJ2-7, with D uncertain. The V gene lost 2 bases and the J gene lost 0 bases, with 6 bases spanning the gap. The length of the CDR3 is 13 residues. Germline CDR1 and CDR2: SGHRS and YFSETQ. CDR3 region: CASSFSISYEQYF. The CDR3 nucleotides are TGCGCCAGCAGCTTCAGTATCTCCTACGAGCAGTACTTC. The full variable domain, rest sourced from reference TRBV5-1 and TRBJ2-7, is KAGVTQTPRYLIKTRGQQVTLSCSPISGHRSVSWYQQTPGQGLQFLFEYFSETQRNKGNFPGRFSGRQFSNSRSEMNVSTLELGDSALYLCASSFSISYEQYFGPGTRLTVT.

V is TRBV5-6 and J is TRBJ2-1; 9 bases agree with TRBD2. Unmatched junction bases numbered 12, after V lost 5 bases and J lost 9 bases. This CDR3 region has 15 residues. Germline CDR1 and CDR2: SGHDT and YYEEEE. CDR3 in DNA: TGTGCCAGCAGTAGCCTGGGACTAGCTAGAGGTGAGCAGTTCTTC. Amino acids: CASSSLGLARGEQFF.

The rearrangement joins TRBV4-2 to TRBJ1-4; the D is unclear. Germline lookup yields CDR1 LGHNA and CDR2 YNFKEQ. The germline V and J ends were trimmed by 1 base and 4 bases, with 13 bases remaining between them. The CDR3 covers 16 residues. The CDR3, as DNA: TGTGCCAGCAGCCAAGGAAGTAGACGGGGTAATGAAAAACTGTTTTTT. It specifies CASSQGSRRGNEKLFF.